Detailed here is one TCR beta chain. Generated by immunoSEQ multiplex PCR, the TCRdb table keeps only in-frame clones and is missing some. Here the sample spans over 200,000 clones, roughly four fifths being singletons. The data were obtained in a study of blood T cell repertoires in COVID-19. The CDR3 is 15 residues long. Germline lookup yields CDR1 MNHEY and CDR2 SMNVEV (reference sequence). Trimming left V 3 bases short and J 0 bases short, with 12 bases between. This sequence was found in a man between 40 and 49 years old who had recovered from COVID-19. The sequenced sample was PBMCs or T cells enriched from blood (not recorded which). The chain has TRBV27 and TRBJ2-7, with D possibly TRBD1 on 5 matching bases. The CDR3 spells CASSFWGSSSYEQYF. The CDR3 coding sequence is TGTGCCAGCAGTTTCTGGGGCTCAAGCTCCTACGAGCAGTACTTC.